The rows below give T cell receptor beta chains drawn from one sample of a study of shared clonotypes between healthy human individuals. Only in-frame clones appear in the TCRdb table, and some are missing; sequencing was by immunoSEQ multiplex PCR. The table has more than 2 million clones, just over 90% seen once. Material for sequencing was naive CD8+ T cells from PBMCs. These receptors were taken from a man in his late teens or twenties in good health. Some clones in this sample may be carry-over from other donors' samples. The CDR3 runs from the conserved cysteine through the conserved F or W. The D gene is left open where the match is weak. Size is omitted from some rows. Given values are once, few, many or a class for expanded clones.

d_call clone_size j_call v_call cdr3_length cdr3_nt cdr3_aa
- - TRBJ2-3 TRBV4-2 17 TGTGCCAGCAGCCAAGGAACAGTTGGCTCCTTCACAGATACGCAGTATTTT CASSQGTVGSFTDTQYF
- - TRBJ1-1 TRBV11-2 14 TGTGCCAGCAGCTTAGGAGGGATGAACACTGAAGCTTTCTTT CASSLGGMNTEAFF
- - TRBJ2-7 TRBV6-1 15 TGTGCCAGCAGTGAAGCGTGGACAGAAGACTACGAGCAGTACTTC CASSEAWTEDYEQYF
- - TRBJ1-6 TRBV28 14 TGTGCCACCATGAAGTCCGGGCCTAATTCACCCCTCCACTTT CATMKSGPNSPLHF
TRBD2 - TRBJ2-7 TRBV10-3 16 TGTGCCATCAAAGAGCCACGGGAGGATTTTCGCTACGAGCAGTACTTC CAIKEPREDFRYEQYF
TRBD2 - TRBJ2-7 TRBV27 13 TGTGCCAGCAGCCCCGGACTAGCATACGAGCAGTACTTC CASSPGLAYEQYF
- - TRBJ1-2 TRBV4-1 14 TGCGCCAGCAGCCAAGGGGGGGCTAACTATGGCTACACCTTC CASSQGGANYGYTF
- - TRBJ2-7 TRBV27 16 TGTGCCAGCAGTTCTCTATCAGGATCACCCTCCTACGAGCAGTACTTC CASSSLSGSPSYEQYF
TRBD2 - TRBJ2-7 TRBV28 14 TGTGCCAGCAGCGGGACTAGCGGGCCCTACGAGCAGTACTTC CASSGTSGPYEQYF
- - TRBJ2-1 TRBV29-1 14 TGCAGCGTGGGCACAGGGTCTCTCTACAATGAGCAGTTCTTC CSVGTGSLYNEQFF
TRBD1 - TRBJ1-3 TRBV7-3 15 TGTGCCAGCAGCACCGACAGGGGCAGCGGAAACACCATATATTTT CASSTDRGSGNTIYF
- few TRBJ1-1 TRBV7-9 12 TGTGCCAGCAGCTTATTGGGGACTGAAGCTTTCTTT CASSLLGTEAFF
- - TRBJ1-2 TRBV27 14 TGTGCCAGCAGTCTAAGGTCCGGGAACTATGGCTACACCTTC CASSLRSGNYGYTF
TRBD1 - TRBJ2-2 TRBV27 17 TGTGCCAGCAGCACATTGACAGGGGGGCTTGCTGACGGGGAGCTGTTTTTT CASSTLTGGLADGELFF
- - TRBJ2-7 TRBV15 16 TGTGCCACCAGCAGAGATCTAGCTGTAGGAGGCTACGAGCAGTACTTC CATSRDLAVGGYEQYF
- - TRBJ2-7 TRBV6-1 15 TGTGCCAGCAGTGGGGGGGGACAGGTCCCCTACGAGCAGTACTTC CASSGGGQVPYEQYF
TRBD2 - TRBJ2-7 TRBV7-8 15 TGTGCCAGCAGCTTAGACGGGGGGACCTCCTACGAGCAGTACTTC CASSLDGGTSYEQYF
- - TRBJ2-5 TRBV10-3 13 TGTGCCATCAGTGACCTCACCCAAGAGACCCAGTACTTC CAISDLTQETQYF
- - TRBJ1-5 TRBV5-8 14 TGTGCCAGCAGGCAGGGTAGTCGTAGTCAGCCCCAGCATTTT CASRQGSRSQPQHF
- - TRBJ2-1 TRBV9 14 TGTGCCAGCAGCGGACAGTCCACTGTTAATGAGCAGTTCTTC CASSGQSTVNEQFF
- - TRBJ2-7 TRBV5-6 14 TGTGCCAGCAGCTTGGAGGACGGGCCCTACGAGCAGTACTTC CASSLEDGPYEQYF
- - TRBJ1-5 TRBV16 16 TGTGCCAGCAGCCAATGGTCCAGGGGAGGCAATCAGCCCCAGCATTTT CASSQWSRGGNQPQHF
- - TRBJ2-3 TRBV29-1 12 TGCAGCATGCCGGACGGGGCAGATACGCAGTATTTT CSMPDGADTQYF
TRBD2 - TRBJ2-4 TRBV9 15 TGTGCCAGCAGCCCCAGCGGGGACCACAAAAACATTCAGTACTTC CASSPSGDHKNIQYF
- - TRBJ2-5 TRBV28 14 TGTGCCAGCAGCTCCCCGGGGGCGTATGAGACCCAGTACTTC CASSSPGAYETQYF